The table lists the clone carrying this T cell receptor beta chain with many counts. Antigen specificity is unknown. This specimen belongs to a study of blood T cells in healthy people across ages. A second PCR of roughly 7 to 11 cycles used a sample-barcoded 5' primer and a J-beta primer mix. TCRdb reanalysed the 5' RACE reads using MiXCR and keeps one entry per CDR3 protein. The table has roughly 830,000 distinct CDR3 sequences, roughly 60% seen once; the top ten hold around 30%. Study findings and constraints: The study found TCR beta diversity correlated strongly with naive T cell percentage. From one million sequenced T cells, diversity estimates were lower bounds. Changes seen in expanded clonotypes were possibly confounded by donor CMV status left unknown.

Germline-derived CDR1 and CDR2 are SGHTA and FQGNSA. The CDR3 extends over 15 amino acids. Trimming removed 1 base at V and 0 bases at J, with 8 bases between. The sequence was collected from a man aged 30 to 39 in good health. V and J are TRBV7-2 and TRBJ2-3; D not resolved. The source material was blood. CDR3 bases: TGTGCCAGCAGCTTAGGGGCCACGAGCACAGATACGCAGTATTTT. It is translated as CASSLGATSTDTQYF.